The present TCR beta chain was sequenced within a study of OX40 agonist ivuxolimab in advanced cancers. About the investigation overall: Ivuxolimab was an agonistic, fully human IgG2 monoclonal antibody directed against OX40 (CD134), a costimulatory receptor. Among the roughly 52 dose-escalation patients, roughly 20 had hepatocellular carcinoma, approximately 15 melanoma, 9 renal cell carcinoma and 9 head and neck cancer. Patients were allowed to have had prior anti-PD-1, anti-PD-L1 or anti-CTLA-4 therapy, and 30% to 40% of the dose-escalation patients had previously received checkpoint inhibitors. Peripheral TCRbeta sequencing was intended to test whether TCR sequence diversity was altered and clonal T-cell expansion was caused by ivuxolimab. Intravenous ivuxolimab was administered to patients every 2 weeks at six dose levels: 0.01, 0.1, 0.3, 1.5, 3 and 10 mg/kg. Three dose-escalation patients achieved partial responses, one with hepatocellular carcinoma and two with cutaneous melanoma. The paper describes the monotherapy dose-escalation part (N ≈ 52 patients) of the phase I trial of ivuxolimab. In the dose-escalation cohort, approximately 83% of patients were male, and the mean age was 60 years with a range of roughly 20 to 80. Here is what the overall study found, with its caveats: Low levels of normalized T-cell clonal expansion were also seen in some patients who did not respond. In the 0.1-3.0 mg/kg groups, partial responders had among the lowest normalized peripheral clonal expansion, particularly in CD8+ T cells. After ivuxolimab, expanded clones were on average more numerous among CD8+ T cells than among CD4+ T cells. Antigen specificity was not determined for the clonally expanded peripheral T cells. Clonal expansion of both CD4+ and CD8+ blood T cells was observed from baseline to week 6 at doses 0.1 to 3.0 mg/kg.

To sequence the TCRbeta CDR3 region, genomic DNA was isolated from the sorted cells. The immunoSEQ Assay was used to sequence the TCRbeta CDR3 regions. TCRdb obtained this table from immuneACCESS and retained in-frame rearrangements with V and J assigned. These tables miss some clones; where compared with another copy, unresolved V genes account for less than half of the shortfall, and the remainder is unexplained. The table for this sample lists 70,000 to 75,000 clones; about 88% of them were counted only once. The ten largest clones take up roughly 0.99% of the sample. The trial excluded patients who had a history of autoimmune disease or were on systemic immunosuppression. Peripheral blood for TCR sequencing was drawn from every dose cohort at baseline, at cycle 4 day 1 and at cycle 7 day 1. The samples were drawn from a first-in-human, open-label, multicenter phase I dose-escalation trial of ivuxolimab. The trial enrolled adults with locally advanced or metastatic head and neck squamous cell, hepatocellular, melanoma or renal cell carcinoma. Before TCR sequencing, CD4+ and CD8+ T cells were separately sorted from peripheral blood.

In the case of this clone: Its recognized antigen is unknown. There are no base qualities to consult, and no much larger clone falls within one base.

The germline V gene (reference sequence) sets CDR1 to SGHAT and CDR2 to FQDESV. Including the terminal cysteine and phenylalanine, the CDR3 comprises 15 residues. Only the CDR3 DNA stays, 45 bases, in frame from base 1. After removal of 4 bases from V and 3 bases from J, the junction retains 7 bases not matched to a gene. Sequenced material: CD4+ or CD8+ T cells sorted from blood, taken in a trial of the OX40 agonist ivuxolimab. This chain joins TRBV11-1 to TRBJ2-7, with 9 bases matching TRBD1. The receptor was isolated from an adult with an advanced solid tumor such as melanoma, head and neck, liver or kidney cancer. The CDR3 is CASSYGQGRSYEQYF. The bases are TGTGCCAGCAGCTACGGACAGGGGCGTAGCTACGAGCAGTACTTC.